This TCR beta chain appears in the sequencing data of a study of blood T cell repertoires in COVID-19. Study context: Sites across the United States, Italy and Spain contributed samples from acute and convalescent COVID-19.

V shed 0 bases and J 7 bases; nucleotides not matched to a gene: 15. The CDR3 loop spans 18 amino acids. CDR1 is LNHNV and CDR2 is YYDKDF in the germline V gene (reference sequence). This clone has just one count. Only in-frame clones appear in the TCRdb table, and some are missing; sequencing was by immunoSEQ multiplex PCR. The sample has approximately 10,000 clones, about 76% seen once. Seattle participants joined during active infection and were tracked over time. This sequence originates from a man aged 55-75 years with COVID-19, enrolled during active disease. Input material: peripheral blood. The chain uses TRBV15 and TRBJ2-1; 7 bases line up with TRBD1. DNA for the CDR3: TGTGCCACCAGCAGAGACTCCCTCCTATCGACAGGGTTGAATGAGCAGTTCTTC. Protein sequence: CATSRDSLLSTGLNEQFF.